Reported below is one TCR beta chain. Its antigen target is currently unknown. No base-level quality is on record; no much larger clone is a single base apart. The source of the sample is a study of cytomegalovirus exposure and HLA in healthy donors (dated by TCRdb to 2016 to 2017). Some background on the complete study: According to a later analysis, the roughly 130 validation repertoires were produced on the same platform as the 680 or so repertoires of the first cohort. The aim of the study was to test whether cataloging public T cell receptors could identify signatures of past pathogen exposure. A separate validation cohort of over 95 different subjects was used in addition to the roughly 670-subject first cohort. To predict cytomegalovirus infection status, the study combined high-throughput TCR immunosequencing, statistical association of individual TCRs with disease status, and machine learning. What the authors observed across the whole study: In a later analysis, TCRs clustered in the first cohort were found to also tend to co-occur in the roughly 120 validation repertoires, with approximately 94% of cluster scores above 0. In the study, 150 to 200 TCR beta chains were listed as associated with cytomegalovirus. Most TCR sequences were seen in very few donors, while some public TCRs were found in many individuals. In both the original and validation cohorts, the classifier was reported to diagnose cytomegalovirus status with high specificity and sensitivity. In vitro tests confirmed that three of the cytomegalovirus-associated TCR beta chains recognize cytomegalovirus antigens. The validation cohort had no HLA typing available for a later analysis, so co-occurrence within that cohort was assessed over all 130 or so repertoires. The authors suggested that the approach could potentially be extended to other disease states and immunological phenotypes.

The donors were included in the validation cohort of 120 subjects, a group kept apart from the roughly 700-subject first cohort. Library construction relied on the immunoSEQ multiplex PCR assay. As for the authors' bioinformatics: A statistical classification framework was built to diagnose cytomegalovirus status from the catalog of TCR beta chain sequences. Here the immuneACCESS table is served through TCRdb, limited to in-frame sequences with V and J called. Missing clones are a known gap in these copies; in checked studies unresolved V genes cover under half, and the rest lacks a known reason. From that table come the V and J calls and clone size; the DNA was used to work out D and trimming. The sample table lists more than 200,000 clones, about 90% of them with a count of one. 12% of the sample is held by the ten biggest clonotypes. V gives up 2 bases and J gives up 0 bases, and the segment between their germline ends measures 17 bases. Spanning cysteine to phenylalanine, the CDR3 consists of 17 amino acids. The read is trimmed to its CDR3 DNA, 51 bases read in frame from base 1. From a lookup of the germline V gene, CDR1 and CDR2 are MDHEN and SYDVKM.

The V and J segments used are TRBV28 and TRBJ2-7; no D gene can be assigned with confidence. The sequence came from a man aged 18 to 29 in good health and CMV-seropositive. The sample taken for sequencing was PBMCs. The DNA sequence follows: TGTGCCAGCAGTTTAGAAGGGAAGTCCCCTATCTCCTACGAGCAGTACTTC. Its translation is CASSLEGKSPISYEQYF.